The source of this T cell receptor beta chain is a study of neurological immune-mediated disorders. Notes on the study in general: In HTLV-1-associated myelopathy, TCR clonal expansion was greatest, and in multiple sclerosis it was least, below healthy controls. Sharing of CDR3 amino acid sequences among expanded clones across subjects was absent, suggesting private repertoires in all groups.

The CDR3 covers 13 residues. V was cut by 8 bases and J by 0 bases, with 11 bases left in between. Germline CDR1 reads SGHRS; CDR2 reads YFSETQ. Unsorted libraries were prepared from 2 million PBMCs that had been stored at -80 C. cDNA synthesis was performed by 5'RACE with 10-nucleotide random UMIs. TCRdb re-analysed the 5' RACE reads in MiXCR, keeping a single row per CDR3 protein. The table includes about 84,000 distinct CDR3 sequences, approximately 10% detected once. A remark on this clonotype: Its target is not known.

V gene TRBV5-1 combines with J gene TRBJ1-1; TRBD1 might be the D (6 bases). Sequenced sample: PBMCs. The receptor was derived from a middle-aged man in good health. CDR3 loop: CASRWDMNTEAFF. The CDR3 DNA sequence: TGCGCCAGTCGGTGGGACATGAACACTGAAGCTTTCTTT.